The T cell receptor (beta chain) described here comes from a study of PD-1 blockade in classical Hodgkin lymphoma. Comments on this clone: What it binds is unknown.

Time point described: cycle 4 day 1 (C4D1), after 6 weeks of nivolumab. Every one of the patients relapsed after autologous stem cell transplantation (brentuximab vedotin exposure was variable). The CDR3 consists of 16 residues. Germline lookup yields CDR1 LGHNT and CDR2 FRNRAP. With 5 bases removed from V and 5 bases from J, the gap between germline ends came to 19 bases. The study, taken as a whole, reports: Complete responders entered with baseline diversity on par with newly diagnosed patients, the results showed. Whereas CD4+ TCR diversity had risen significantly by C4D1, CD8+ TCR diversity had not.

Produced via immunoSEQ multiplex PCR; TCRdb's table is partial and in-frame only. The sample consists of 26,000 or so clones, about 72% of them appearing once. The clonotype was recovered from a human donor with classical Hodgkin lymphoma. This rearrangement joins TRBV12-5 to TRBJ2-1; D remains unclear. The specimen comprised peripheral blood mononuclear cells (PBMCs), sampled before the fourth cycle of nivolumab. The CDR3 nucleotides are TGTGCTAGTGGTCCCGCCGGTGGCCCTGGGGACAATGAGCAGTTCTTC. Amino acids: CASGPAGGPGDNEQFF.